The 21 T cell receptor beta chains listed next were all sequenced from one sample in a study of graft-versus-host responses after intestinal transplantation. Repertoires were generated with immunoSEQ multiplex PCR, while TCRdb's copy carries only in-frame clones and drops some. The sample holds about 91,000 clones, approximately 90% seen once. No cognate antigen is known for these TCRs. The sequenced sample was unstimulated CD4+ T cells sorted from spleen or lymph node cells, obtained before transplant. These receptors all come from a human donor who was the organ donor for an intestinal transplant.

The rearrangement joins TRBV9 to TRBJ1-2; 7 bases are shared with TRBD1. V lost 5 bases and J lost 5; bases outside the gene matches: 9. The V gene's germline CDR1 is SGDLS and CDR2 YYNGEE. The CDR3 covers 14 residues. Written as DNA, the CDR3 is TGTGCCAGCAGGGATGTTCAGGGGGTTTATGGCTACACCTTC. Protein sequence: CASRDVQGVYGYTF.

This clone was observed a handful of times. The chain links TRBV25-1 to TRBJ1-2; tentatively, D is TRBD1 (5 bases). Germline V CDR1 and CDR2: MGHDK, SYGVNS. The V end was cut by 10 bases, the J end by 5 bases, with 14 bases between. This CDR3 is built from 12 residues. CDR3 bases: TGTGCCACGGGGGGGAGACATTATGGCTACACCTTC. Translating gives CATGGRHYGYTF.

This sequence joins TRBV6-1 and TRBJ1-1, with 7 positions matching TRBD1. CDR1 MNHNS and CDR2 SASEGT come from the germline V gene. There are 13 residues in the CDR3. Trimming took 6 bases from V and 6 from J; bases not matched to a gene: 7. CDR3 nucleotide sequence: TGTGCCAGCAGACTCGGACAGGCAGCTGAAGCTTTCTTT. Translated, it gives CASRLGQAAEAFF.

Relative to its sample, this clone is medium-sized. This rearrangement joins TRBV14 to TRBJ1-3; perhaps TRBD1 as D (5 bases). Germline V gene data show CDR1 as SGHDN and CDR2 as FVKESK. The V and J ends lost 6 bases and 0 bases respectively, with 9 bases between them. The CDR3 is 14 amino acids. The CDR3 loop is CASSRQLSGNTIYF. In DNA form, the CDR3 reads TGTGCCAGCAGTCGACAGCTCTCTGGAAACACCATATATTTT.

CDR3 sequence reads: CASTRQETQYF. CDR3 DNA: TGTGCCAGCACCAGACAAGAGACCCAGTACTTC. The chain couples TRBV6-1 to TRBJ2-5; no reliable D call. The CDR3 is made up of 11 amino acids. Between the trimmed V and J ends, which lost 7 bases and 2 bases, there was a span of 5 bases. From germline, CDR1 is MNHNS and CDR2 SASEGT.

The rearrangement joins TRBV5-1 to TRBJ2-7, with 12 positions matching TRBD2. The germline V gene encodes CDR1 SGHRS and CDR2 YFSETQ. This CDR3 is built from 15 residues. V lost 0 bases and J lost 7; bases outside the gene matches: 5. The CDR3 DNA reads TGCGCCAGCAGCTTGGGACTAGCGGGAGCTGGGGAGCAGTACTTC. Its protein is CASSLGLAGAGEQYF.

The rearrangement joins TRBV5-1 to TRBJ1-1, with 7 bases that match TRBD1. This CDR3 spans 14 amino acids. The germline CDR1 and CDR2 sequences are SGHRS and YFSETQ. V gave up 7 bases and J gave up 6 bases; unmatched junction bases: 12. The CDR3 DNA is TGCGCCAGCGGGGACCAGACAGGGATGGCTGAAGCTTTCTTT. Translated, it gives CASGDQTGMAEAFF.

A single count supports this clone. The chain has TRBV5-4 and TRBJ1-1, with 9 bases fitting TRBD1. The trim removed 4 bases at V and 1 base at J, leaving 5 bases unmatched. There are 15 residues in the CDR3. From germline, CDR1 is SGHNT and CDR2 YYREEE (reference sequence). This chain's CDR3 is CASSPGQGQNTEAFF. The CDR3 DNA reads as TGTGCCAGCAGCCCCGGACAGGGGCAGAACACTGAAGCTTTCTTT.

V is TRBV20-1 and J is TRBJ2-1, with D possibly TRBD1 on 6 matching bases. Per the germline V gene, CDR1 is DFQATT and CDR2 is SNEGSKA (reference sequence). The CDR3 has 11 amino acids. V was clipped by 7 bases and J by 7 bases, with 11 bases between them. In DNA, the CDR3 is TGCAGTGTTGACAGGACTAATGAGCAGTTCTTC. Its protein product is CSVDRTNEQFF.

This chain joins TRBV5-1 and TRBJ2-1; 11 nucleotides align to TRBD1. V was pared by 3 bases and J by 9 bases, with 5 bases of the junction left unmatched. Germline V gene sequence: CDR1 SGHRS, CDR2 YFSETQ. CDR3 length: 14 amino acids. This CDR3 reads CASSSRTGGTEQFF. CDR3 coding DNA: TGCGCCAGCAGCTCGAGGACAGGGGGCACTGAGCAGTTCTTC.

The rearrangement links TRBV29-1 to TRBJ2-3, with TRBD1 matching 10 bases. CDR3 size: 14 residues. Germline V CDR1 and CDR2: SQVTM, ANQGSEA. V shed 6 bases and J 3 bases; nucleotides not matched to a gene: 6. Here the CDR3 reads CSVDRGEGTDTQYF. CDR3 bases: TGCAGCGTGGACAGGGGGGAGGGGACAGATACGCAGTATTTT.

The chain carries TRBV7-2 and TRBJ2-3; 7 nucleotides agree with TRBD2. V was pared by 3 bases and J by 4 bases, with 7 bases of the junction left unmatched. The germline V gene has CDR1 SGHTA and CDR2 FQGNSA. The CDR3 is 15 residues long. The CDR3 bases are TGTGCCAGCAGCTTGAGGTCAGGGAGGGCAGATACGCAGTATTTT. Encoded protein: CASSLRSGRADTQYF.

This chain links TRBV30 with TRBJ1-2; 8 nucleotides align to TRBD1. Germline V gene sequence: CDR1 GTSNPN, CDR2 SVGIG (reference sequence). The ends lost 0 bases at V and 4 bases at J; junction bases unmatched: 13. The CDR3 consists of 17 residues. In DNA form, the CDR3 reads TGTGCCTGGAGTGTATTTCCTTGGGGGACAGGAGCCTATGGCTACACCTTC. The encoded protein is CAWSVFPWGTGAYGYTF. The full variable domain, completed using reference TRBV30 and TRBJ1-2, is SQTIHQWPATLVQPVGSPLSLECTVEGTSNPNLYWYRQAAGRGLQLLFYSVGIGQISSEVPQNLSASRPQDRQFILSSKKLLLSDSGFYLCAWSVFPWGTGAYGYTFGSGTRLTVV.

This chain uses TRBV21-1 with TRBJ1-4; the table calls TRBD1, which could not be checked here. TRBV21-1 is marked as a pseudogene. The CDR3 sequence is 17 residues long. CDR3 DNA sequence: TGTGCCAGCAGCCAAGATGCATGGCCAGGGAAGGGTGAAAAACTGTTTTTT. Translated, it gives CASSQDAWPGKGEKLFF.

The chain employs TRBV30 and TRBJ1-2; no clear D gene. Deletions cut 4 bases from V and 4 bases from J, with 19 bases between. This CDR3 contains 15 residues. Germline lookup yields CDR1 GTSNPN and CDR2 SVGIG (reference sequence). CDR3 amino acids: CAWTLRDIRFYGYTF. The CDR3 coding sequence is TGTGCCTGGACCCTACGGGATATACGGTTCTATGGCTACACCTTC. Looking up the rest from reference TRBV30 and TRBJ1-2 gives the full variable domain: SQTIHQWPATLVQPVGSPLSLECTVEGTSNPNLYWYRQAAGRGLQLLFYSVGIGQISSEVPQNLSASRPQDRQFILSSKKLLLSDSGFYLCAWTLRDIRFYGYTFGSGTRLTVV.

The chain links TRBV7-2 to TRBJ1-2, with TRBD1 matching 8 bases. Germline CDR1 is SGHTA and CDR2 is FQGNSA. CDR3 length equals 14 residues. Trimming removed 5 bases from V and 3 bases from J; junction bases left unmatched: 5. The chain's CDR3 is CASSIVTGDYGYTF. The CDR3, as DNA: TGTGCCAGCAGCATAGTGACAGGGGACTATGGCTACACCTTC.

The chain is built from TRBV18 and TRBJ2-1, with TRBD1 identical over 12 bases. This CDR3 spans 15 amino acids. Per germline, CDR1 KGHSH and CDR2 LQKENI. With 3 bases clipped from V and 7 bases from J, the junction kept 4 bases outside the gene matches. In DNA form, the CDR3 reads TGTGCCAGCTCACCGGGACAGGGGGCTAGAAATGAGCAGTTCTTC. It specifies CASSPGQGARNEQFF.

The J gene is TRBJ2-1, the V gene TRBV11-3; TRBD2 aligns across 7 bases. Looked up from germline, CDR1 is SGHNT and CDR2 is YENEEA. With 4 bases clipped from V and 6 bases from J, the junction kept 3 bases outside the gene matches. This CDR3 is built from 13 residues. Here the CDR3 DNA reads TGTGCCAGCAGCTCCAGGGAGGGCAATGAGCAGTTCTTC. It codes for CASSSREGNEQFF.

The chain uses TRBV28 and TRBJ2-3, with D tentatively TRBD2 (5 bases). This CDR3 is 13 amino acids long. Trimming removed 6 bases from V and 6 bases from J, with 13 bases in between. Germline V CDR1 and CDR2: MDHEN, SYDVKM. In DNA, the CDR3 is TGTGCCAGCAGCCCACTAGAGCTGGATACGCAGTATTTT. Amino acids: CASSPLELDTQYF.

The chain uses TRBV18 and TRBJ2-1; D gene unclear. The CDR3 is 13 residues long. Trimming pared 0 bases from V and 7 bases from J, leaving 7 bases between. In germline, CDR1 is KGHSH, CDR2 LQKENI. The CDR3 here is CASSPPSENEQFF. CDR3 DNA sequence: TGTGCCAGCTCACCACCGAGCGAGAATGAGCAGTTCTTC.

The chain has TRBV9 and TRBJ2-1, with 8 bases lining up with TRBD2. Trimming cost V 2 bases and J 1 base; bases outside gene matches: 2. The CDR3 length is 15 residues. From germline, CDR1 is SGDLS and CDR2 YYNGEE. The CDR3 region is CASSVSGASYNEQFF. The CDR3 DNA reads TGTGCCAGCAGCGTTAGCGGGGCGTCCTACAATGAGCAGTTCTTC.